Below are 6 T cell receptor beta chains sequenced from a single sample in a study of T cell repertoires in ileal Crohn's disease. This table comes from immunoSEQ multiplex PCR, and its TCRdb copy is limited to in-frame clones, with some not included. This sample has about 15,000 clones, with 70% to 90% found just once. Sequenced sample: ileal tissue. The receptors here all came from an adult with Crohn's disease.

The gene calls are TRBV5-6 and TRBJ2-7; 9 nucleotides align to TRBD2. The CDR3 has 16 residues. Trimming at V came to 0 bases and at J to 4 bases, leaving 8 bases not matched to a gene. The germline V gene has CDR1 SGHDT and CDR2 YYEEEE. DNA for the CDR3: TGTGCCAGCAGCTTGGTTGCGGGAGGGCCCTCTTACGAGCAGTACTTC. This encodes CASSLVAGGPSYEQYF. Full variable domain (missing parts from reference TRBV5-6 and TRBJ2-7): DAGVTQSPTHLIKTRGQQVTLRCSPKSGHDTVSWYQQALGQGPQFIFQYYEEEERQRGNFPDRFSGHQFPNYSSELNVNALLLGDSALYLCASSLVAGGPSYEQYFGPGTRLTVT.

The J gene is TRBJ1-5, the V gene TRBV19; D might be TRBD1 (6 bases). The CDR3 runs to 14 residues. Germline-derived CDR1 and CDR2 are LNHDA and SQIVND (reference sequence). V was cut by 5 bases and J by 2 bases, with 10 bases left in between. This CDR3 is CASSEQGRNQPQHF. In DNA, the CDR3 is TGTGCCAGTAGTGAACAGGGACGCAATCAGCCCCAGCATTTT.

The genes are TRBV30 and TRBJ1-1; D unclear. V lost 1 base, J lost 0 bases, and 6 bases lay in between. The CDR3 covers 13 residues. Per germline, CDR1 GTSNPN and CDR2 SVGIG (reference sequence). CDR3 sequence reads: CAWSDTMNTEAFF. In nucleotides, the CDR3 is TGTGCCTGGAGTGACACCATGAACACTGAAGCTTTCTTT.

The chain combines TRBV10-3 with TRBJ2-6; D is ambiguous. This CDR3 comprises 15 residues. Germline assignment: CDR1 ENHRY and CDR2 SYGVKD. Trimming removed 8 bases at V and 0 bases at J, with 11 bases between. Written as DNA, the CDR3 is TGTGCCATCCCCTCTTCCTACTCTGGGGCCAACGTCCTGACTTTC. Translated, it gives CAIPSSYSGANVLTF.

As for this clone: The same CDR3 also results from other DNA sequences found in this sample. The chain has TRBV4-2 and TRBJ2-3, with D possibly being TRBD2 (5 bases). Germline-derived CDR1 and CDR2 are LGHNA and YNFKEQ. The V end lost 0 bases, the J end lost 1 base, and 8 bases lay between the germline ends. The CDR3 extends over 15 amino acids. In DNA, the CDR3 is TGTGCCAGCAGCCAAGATTCGCGGGGCACAGATACGCAGTATTTT. Its protein product is CASSQDSRGTDTQYF.

The table lists this clone with a few counts. The chain joins TRBV19 to TRBJ1-2; no clear D. From germline, CDR1 is LNHDA and CDR2 SQIVND (reference sequence). CDR3 length: 13 amino acids. Trimming pared 3 bases from V and 4 bases from J, leaving 9 bases between. This CDR3 reads CASSMSGFYGYTF. DNA of the CDR3: TGTGCCAGTAGTATGTCAGGATTCTATGGCTACACCTTC.